One sample yielded the 10 T cell receptor beta chains listed below, sequenced in a study. TCRdb re-called the 5' RACE reads with MiXCR, one entry per CDR3 protein. The table includes roughly 30,000 distinct CDR3 sequences, approximately 30% detected once. Cells sorted as Tregs were CD4+, CD25+ and CD127-/low. Sequencing was done on a sample of tumor-infiltrating Tregs sorted from the breast tumor. All receptors derive from a female donor with breast cancer.

Within the sample, this clonotype is medium-sized. The gene calls are TRBV10-3 and TRBJ2-7; TRBD1 matches at 8 bases. The trim removed 5 bases at V and 7 bases at J, leaving 4 bases unmatched. The CDR3 spans 12 residues. Germline V lookup: CDR1 ENHRY, CDR2 SYGVKD. This chain's CDR3 is CAISQGAGEQYF. In nucleotides, the CDR3 is TGTGCCATCAGTCAGGGGGCAGGGGAGCAGTACTTC.

In this sample, this clonotype turned up a few times. This may stem from a read error, because a much larger clone lies one nucleotide away. CDR3 protein: CASTGVKYNEQFF. The CDR3 nucleotides are TGCGCCAGCACAGGCGTCAAATACAATGAGCAGTTCTTC. The gene calls are TRBV5-1 and TRBJ2-1; D is unclear. The CDR3 covers 13 residues. Deletions cut 6 bases from V and 4 bases from J, with 11 bases between. CDR1 and CDR2 from the germline V gene are SGHRS and YFSETQ.

There are many counts of this clonotype. V and J are TRBV6-5 and TRBJ2-3; D is unclear. The CDR3 length is 13 residues. Germline V gives CDR1 MNHEY, CDR2 SVGAGI. V lost 0 bases to trimming and J lost 8 bases, with 9 bases between them. The CDR3 region has the DNA TGTGCCAGCAGTTACTCGACCGAAGGTACGCAGTATTTT. It is translated as CASSYSTEGTQYF.

With respect to this clonotype: A much larger clone differs by one base, so this may be a read error. The chain uses TRBV5-1 and TRBJ2-7, with 10 nucleotides matching TRBD2. There are 16 residues in the CDR3. Looked up from germline, CDR1 is SGHRS and CDR2 is YFSETQ. CDR3 in amino acids: CAGSPRPSGSSGEQYF. The CDR3, as DNA: TGCGCCGGCAGCCCGCGCCCTAGCGGGAGTTCAGGCGAGCAGTACTTC.

This clonotype was counted at least ten times. This chain connects TRBV5-5 to TRBJ1-5, with D hard to call. CDR3 length: 15 residues. The V gene's germline CDR1 is SGHKS and CDR2 YYEKEE (reference sequence). The V end was cut by 0 bases, the J end by 1 base, with 8 bases between. The DNA for the CDR3 is TGTGCCAGCAGCTTGGGGGGTGGAAGCAATCAGCCCCAGCATTTT. This translates into CASSLGGGSNQPQHF.

This clonotype was counted at least ten times. The chain is built from TRBV29-1 and TRBJ1-1; 8 nucleotides agree with TRBD1. Trimming cost V 3 bases and J 5 bases; bases outside gene matches: 11. This CDR3 has 15 residues. CDR1 is SQVTM, CDR2 ANQGSEA, per germline. CDR3 sequence: CSVEGALTGVTEAFF. In nucleotides, the CDR3 is TGCAGCGTTGAGGGGGCTCTGACAGGGGTTACTGAAGCTTTCTTT.

This clonotype turned up a few times. CDR3: CASSLTRTTEAFF. CDR3 bases: TGTGCCAGCAGTTTAACAAGAACCACTGAAGCTTTCTTT. The rearrangement links TRBV11-2 to TRBJ1-1; D is unresolved. Trimming cost V 6 bases and J 4 bases, with 12 bases left between them. The CDR3 runs 13 residues. In germline, CDR1 is SGHAT, CDR2 FQNNGV.

This clonotype was recorded at least ten times. The chain joins TRBV5-1 to TRBJ2-1, with D possibly being TRBD2 (5 bases). This CDR3 spans 15 amino acids. Deletions cut 2 bases from V and 6 bases from J, with 15 bases between. CDR1 and CDR2 from the germline V gene are SGHRS and YFSETQ. In nucleotides, the CDR3 is TGCGCCAGCAGCTTCGGGGAGTCCTTCGTCAATGAGCAGTTCTTC. Its protein is CASSFGESFVNEQFF.

This clonotype was detected ten times or more. The rearrangement uses TRBV7-2 and TRBJ1-5; unclear D gene. CDR1 and CDR2 from the germline V gene are SGHTA and FQGNSA. The CDR3 loop spans 12 amino acids. Trimming pared 1 base from V and 7 bases from J, leaving 5 bases between. The CDR3, as DNA: TGTGCCAGCAGCTTAGACTGGCAGCCCCAGCATTTT. Its translation: CASSLDWQPQHF. The complete variable domain, with remaining parts taken from reference TRBV7-2 and TRBJ1-5, reads GAGVSQSPSNKVTEKGKDVELRCDPISGHTALYWYRQSLGQGLEFLIYFQGNSAPDKSGLPSDRFSAERTGGSVSTLTIQRTQQEDSAVYLCASSLDWQPQHFGDGTRLSIL.

The chain has TRBV20-1 and TRBJ2-1; no reliable D call. CDR3 length equals 13 residues. Deletions cut 3 bases from V and 0 bases from J, with 6 bases between. Per the germline V gene, CDR1 is DFQATT and CDR2 is SNEGSKA (reference sequence). The CDR3 is CSASGYSYNEQFF. Here the CDR3 DNA reads TGCAGTGCTAGCGGATACTCCTACAATGAGCAGTTCTTC.